This passage covers 26 T cell receptor beta chains from one sample sequenced in a study of control samples from healthy donors and cancer patients. The method was immunoSEQ multiplex PCR; TCRdb's version includes in-frame clones alone and lacks a portion of them. There are 100,000 to 150,000 clones in the sample; around nine tenths occur only once, and roughly 2.7% lies in the top ten. Sequencing was done on a sample of blood. These receptors came from a man aged 40-49 years in good health.

The rearrangement joins TRBV2 to TRBJ2-5; TRBD2 aligns across 14 bases. Germline trimming cut 2 bases from V and 5 bases from J; bases unmatched to any gene: 4. CDR1 is SNHLY, CDR2 FYNNEI, per germline. The CDR3 is 16 residues long. CDR3 residues: CASSERTSGGWETQYF. In nucleotides, the CDR3 is TGTGCCAGCAGTGAAAGGACTAGCGGGGGGTGGGAGACCCAGTACTTC. The variable domain in full, completed from reference TRBV2 and TRBJ2-5, reads EPEVTQTPSHQVTQMGQEVILRCVPISNHLYFYWYRQILGQKVEFLVSFYNNEISEKSEIFDDQFSVERPDGSNFTLKIRSTKLEDSAMYFCASSERTSGGWETQYFGPGTRLLVL.

J is TRBJ1-1 and V is TRBV7-6; 9 nucleotides line up with TRBD1. CDR1 and CDR2 (germline): SGHVS, FNYEAQ. V trimming: 5 bases; J trimming: 3 bases; junction bases outside the gene matches: 7. This CDR3 spans 15 amino acids. CDR3 in DNA: TGTGCCAGCAGCCCCCAAAGGACAGGGGACACTGAAGCTTTCTTT. Its translation is CASSPQRTGDTEAFF.

The chain is built from TRBV2 and TRBJ2-1, with 8 bases that match TRBD2. Per the germline V gene, CDR1 is SNHLY and CDR2 is FYNNEI. The trim removed 7 bases at V and 7 bases at J, leaving 6 bases unmatched. This CDR3 has 13 amino acids. The CDR3 nucleotides read TGTGCCAGCAAATATCGGGGGGGGAATGAGCAGTTCTTC. Amino acids: CASKYRGGNEQFF.

This clone was counted a single time. The genes are TRBV15 and TRBJ2-3, with D unresolved. The CDR3 is 12 residues long. Trimming took 5 bases from V and 6 from J, leaving 9 bases between them. CDR1 and CDR2 from the germline V gene are LNHNV and YYDKDF (reference sequence). CDR3 sequence (DNA): TGTGCCACCAGCGTCCTCCTGGATACGCAGTATTTT. It is translated as CATSVLLDTQYF.

The table lists this clone with a count of one. The chain combines TRBV5-1 with TRBJ2-2; 10 nucleotides match TRBD1. CDR3 length: 15 amino acids. V was clipped by 4 bases and J by 5 bases; unmatched bases: 5. Germline V gives CDR1 SGHRS, CDR2 YFSETQ. The CDR3 nucleotides are TGCGCCAGCAGCCCGGGGACAGGGGTAACCGGGGAGCTGTTTTTT. Residues: CASSPGTGVTGELFF. The full variable domain, rest sourced from reference TRBV5-1 and TRBJ2-2, is KAGVTQTPRYLIKTRGQQVTLSCSPISGHRSVSWYQQTPGQGLQFLFEYFSETQRNKGNFPGRFSGRQFSNSRSEMNVSTLELGDSALYLCASSPGTGVTGELFFGEGSRLTVL.

The chain is built from TRBV5-1 and TRBJ2-5, with TRBD1 identical over 7 bases. Per germline, CDR1 SGHRS and CDR2 YFSETQ. V lost 3 bases, J lost 2 bases, and 4 bases stayed unmatched. CDR3 length: 14 residues. The CDR3, as DNA: TGCGCCAGCAGCTCGGGACAGATACAAGAGACCCAGTACTTC. This sequence encodes CASSSGQIQETQYF.

The CDR3 DNA sequence: TGTGCCAGCAGCTTCCGCTCCTACGAGCAGTACTTC. Translated: CASSFRSYEQYF. The genes are TRBV7-8 and TRBJ2-7; D not certain. The CDR3 runs to 12 residues. Germline CDR1 reads SGHVS; CDR2 reads FQNEAQ. Trimming shortened V by 3 bases and J by 0 bases, and 3 bases separated the two germline ends.

This clone was found once. CDR3 DNA: TGTGCCAGCAGTGAGACAGGGGGTTATGGCTACACCTTC. This codes for CASSETGGYGYTF. J is TRBJ1-2 and V is TRBV6-6, with 9 bases that match TRBD1. CDR3 length: 13 amino acids. CDR1 and CDR2 from the germline V gene are MNHNY and SVGAGI (reference sequence). Trimming removed 5 bases from V and 5 bases from J; junction bases left unmatched: 3.

The chain is built from TRBV7-8 and TRBJ1-2; the D is unclear. The germline V gene has CDR1 SGHVS and CDR2 FQNEAQ. The CDR3 loop spans 14 amino acids. Trimming removed 5 bases at V and 4 bases at J, with 14 bases between. CDR3 sequence: CASSPLAGSYGYTF. In nucleotides, the CDR3 is TGTGCCAGCAGCCCCCTGGCGGGATCCTATGGCTACACCTTC.

The chain carries TRBV21-1 and TRBJ1-5; the table's D call TRBD1 went unverified against the DNA. TRBV21-1 is designated a pseudogene. CDR3 length: 15 amino acids. The DNA of the CDR3 is TGTGCCAGCACTAAGGGGTCAGGGGGCTTGAAGCCCCAGCATTTT. It translates to CASTKGSGGLKPQHF.

The V gene is TRBV30, the J gene TRBJ1-2; 7 nucleotides align to TRBD1. Germline values: CDR1 GTSNPN, CDR2 SVGIG (reference sequence). The CDR3 is 11 amino acids. The junction had 5 bases not matched to a gene; V was cut back by 6 bases and J by 7 bases. CDR3 nucleotide sequence: TGTGCCTGTGCAGGGGGATCTGGCTACACCTTC. It encodes CACAGGSGYTF.

The rearrangement joins TRBV10-3 to TRBJ2-5; possible D gene TRBD2, 7 bases. The CDR3 is 13 amino acids. Trimming pared 11 bases from V and 5 bases from J, leaving 18 bases between. The germline gives CDR1 ENHRY, CDR2 SYGVKD. Here the CDR3 reads CAVNGGPSETQYF. The DNA for the CDR3 is TGTGCCGTAAACGGGGGGCCCTCGGAGACCCAGTACTTC.

The chain carries TRBV25-1 and TRBJ2-1; D is perhaps TRBD2 (6 bases). The CDR3 length is 16 residues. The germline V gene has CDR1 MGHDK and CDR2 SYGVNS. Trimming took off 1 base at V and 4 bases at J, with 14 bases between the two ends. This chain's CDR3 is CASSEFPSGSYNEQFF. CDR3 in DNA: TGTGCCAGCAGTGAATTTCCGAGCGGGTCGTACAATGAGCAGTTCTTC.

V is TRBV7-2 and J is TRBJ2-5; D is ambiguous. V lost 4 bases and J 5 bases, leaving 8 bases between the germline ends. Germline lookup yields CDR1 SGHTA and CDR2 FQGNSA. CDR3 length: 12 residues. The CDR3 protein is CASSSVLETQYF. The CDR3 nucleotides read TGTGCCAGCAGCTCCGTTCTGGAGACCCAGTACTTC.

The chain links TRBV2 to TRBJ1-1; 9 bases agree with TRBD1. The germline CDR1 and CDR2 sequences are SNHLY and FYNNEI. The CDR3 sequence is 16 residues long. Trimming cost V 6 bases and J 5 bases; bases outside gene matches: 13. In DNA, the CDR3 is TGTGCCAGCAGCGACGGTCTCGGGACAGGGTCGACTGAAGCTTTCTTT. Translating it yields CASSDGLGTGSTEAFF.

The J gene is TRBJ1-2, the V gene TRBV5-1; 10 nucleotides match TRBD1. CDR3 size: 14 residues. Looked up from germline, CDR1 is SGHRS and CDR2 is YFSETQ. With 4 bases clipped from V and 4 bases from J, the junction kept 4 bases outside the gene matches. CDR3: CASSRDRGIYGYTF. In nucleotides, the CDR3 is TGCGCCAGCAGCAGGGACAGGGGTATCTATGGCTACACCTTC.

This chain joins TRBV5-1 and TRBJ1-2; the match to TRBD1 covers 7 bases. The germline CDR1 and CDR2 sequences are SGHRS and YFSETQ. This CDR3 spans 16 amino acids. The junction had 11 bases not matched to a gene; V was cut back by 5 bases and J by 1 base. The CDR3 loop reads CASRDGTDVLNYGYTF. DNA of the CDR3: TGCGCCAGCAGGGATGGGACAGACGTTCTTAACTATGGCTACACCTTC.

This chain connects TRBV7-8 to TRBJ2-7; 7 nucleotides match TRBD1. Germline-derived CDR1 and CDR2 are SGHVS and FQNEAQ. After removal of 3 bases from V and 7 bases from J, the junction contained 9 bases not matched to a gene. CDR3 size: 14 residues. The CDR3 reads CASSFFGQAYEQYF. The CDR3 nucleotides are TGTGCCAGCAGCTTCTTCGGACAGGCATATGAGCAGTACTTC. The full variable domain, rest sourced from reference TRBV7-8 and TRBJ2-7, is GAGVSQSPRYKVAKRGQDVALRCDPISGHVSLFWYQQALGQGPEFLTYFQNEAQLDKSGLPSDRFFAERPEGSVSTLKIQRTQQEDSAVYLCASSFFGQAYEQYFGPGTRLTVT.

This chain connects TRBV6-6 to TRBJ2-5; weak D call: TRBD2 (7 bases). Trimming took off 10 bases at V and 4 bases at J, with 19 bases between the two ends. CDR3 size: 14 residues. CDR1 MNHNY and CDR2 SVGAGI come from the germline V gene (reference sequence). The CDR3 DNA is TGTGCCACGTATACGCCGGGGGGCCCAGAGACCCAGTACTTC. Translated: CATYTPGGPETQYF.

The CDR3 loop is CATAGFRAGELFF. The CDR3, as DNA: TGTGCCACCGCCGGGTTTAGAGCCGGGGAGCTGTTTTTT. This chain joins TRBV3-1 (or the pseudogene TRBV3-2) and TRBJ2-2; unclear D gene. V shed 10 bases and J shed 6 bases, with 15 bases lying between them. Germline assignment: CDR1 LGHDT and CDR2 YNNKEL (reference sequence). This CDR3 is built from 13 residues.

With regard to this clone: A much larger clone lies a single base off, so this may be a read error. The rearrangement joins TRBV13 to TRBJ1-6, with D possibly TRBD1 on 6 matching bases. Germline V gives CDR1 PRHDT, CDR2 FYEKMQ (reference sequence). The CDR3 extends over 15 amino acids. V lost 2 bases and J 10 bases, leaving 15 bases between the germline ends. The CDR3 bases are TGTGCCAGCAGCTTAAAGGATAGGGGGAACTCACCCCTCCACTTT. Amino acids: CASSLKDRGNSPLHF.

The gene calls are TRBV3-1 (or the pseudogene TRBV3-2) and TRBJ2-1, with a tentative D call TRBD1 (6 bases). This CDR3 has 14 residues. Germline CDR1 LGHDT, CDR2 YNNKEL (reference sequence). V lost 1 base to trimming and J lost 2 bases, with 6 bases between them. The CDR3 nucleotides are TGTGCCAGCAGCCAAGGGGGGCCCTACAATGAGCAGTTCTTC. Translating gives CASSQGGPYNEQFF.

V is TRBV28 and J is TRBJ2-7; perhaps TRBD1 as D (6 bases). V was trimmed by 7 bases and J by 5 bases, leaving 18 bases between them. This CDR3 has 14 amino acids. Germline CDR1 reads MDHEN; CDR2 reads SYDVKM. The CDR3: CASNPANRVNEQYF. The CDR3 bases are TGTGCCAGCAACCCTGCTAACAGGGTCAACGAGCAGTACTTC.

V and J are TRBV5-1 and TRBJ2-2, with 7 bases fitting TRBD2. The CDR3 contains 15 residues. Germline trimming cut 4 bases from V and 0 bases from J; bases unmatched to any gene: 3. The germline gives CDR1 SGHRS, CDR2 YFSETQ. CDR3 protein: CASSRGSTNTGELFF. As DNA, the CDR3 is TGCGCCAGCAGCCGCGGGAGTACGAACACCGGGGAGCTGTTTTTT.

This clone was seen just once. V and J are TRBV5-6 and TRBJ2-2; D gene ambiguous. Trimming left V 0 bases short and J 4 bases short, with 7 bases between. Looked up from germline, CDR1 is SGHDT and CDR2 is YYEEEE. The CDR3 extends over 14 amino acids. The CDR3 nucleotides are TGTGCCAGCAGCTTGGCCGGCACCACCGGGGAGCTGTTTTTT. Encoded protein: CASSLAGTTGELFF.

V is TRBV5-1 and J is TRBJ2-5, with D tentatively TRBD2 (5 bases). The CDR3 is 13 amino acids. V was trimmed by 2 bases and J by 2 bases, leaving 7 bases between them. Germline CDR1 reads SGHRS; CDR2 reads YFSETQ. The CDR3 spells CASSFAGQETQYF. The CDR3 bases are TGCGCCAGCAGCTTCGCGGGTCAAGAGACCCAGTACTTC.